This paragraph covers one TCR beta chain sequence. Its cognate antigen is unknown. These data come from a study of molecular identifiers for immune sequencing clone quantification. Background on the study: In replicates, RNA from roughly 18,000 or 92,000 naive CD8 cells was split five ways, four sequenced.

Study outcomes and limitations: Clones that had above 20 RNA copies took up over 97% of effector molecules but under 1% in naive cells.

TCRdb fed the PCR reads into MiXCR, producing one record per CDR3 protein. The repertoire includes under 600,000 distinct CDR3 sequences, about 25% of them detected once, and around 0.76% sits in the top ten. Germline CDR1 reads SEHNR; CDR2 reads FQNEAQ (reference sequence). Trimming at V came to 5 bases and at J to 5 bases, leaving 8 bases not matched to a gene. The length of the CDR3 is 16 residues. The sequenced sample was naive CD8+ T cells from blood, with Jurkat cell RNA spiked in. Subset defined: FACS-sorted CD8+CD4-CCR7+CD45RA+ naive T cells. The V and J genes are TRBV7-9 and TRBJ2-3; 12 bases line up with TRBD2. The sequence derives from a human donor in good health. Some libraries in this study had Jurkat cell RNA spiked in. The CDR3 reads CASSPLAGGPRDTQYF. The CDR3 region has the DNA TGTGCCAGCAGCCCGCTAGCGGGAGGGCCGAGAGATACGCAGTATTTT.